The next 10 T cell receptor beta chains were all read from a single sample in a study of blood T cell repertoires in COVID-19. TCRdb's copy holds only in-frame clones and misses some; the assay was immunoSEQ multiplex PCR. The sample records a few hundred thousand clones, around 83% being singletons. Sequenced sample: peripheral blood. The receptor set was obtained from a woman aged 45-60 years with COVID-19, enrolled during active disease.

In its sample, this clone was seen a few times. Here the CDR3 reads CASSESGQGKSRLFF. CDR3 DNA: TGCGCCAGCAGTGAGTCAGGACAGGGAAAGTCGCGGCTGTTTTTT. The chain is built from TRBV10-2 and TRBJ1-4; TRBD1 agrees at 8 bases. Germline loops: CDR1 WSHSY, CDR2 SAAADI. Trimming took 0 bases from V and 14 from J; bases not matched to a gene: 11. The length of the CDR3 is 15 residues.

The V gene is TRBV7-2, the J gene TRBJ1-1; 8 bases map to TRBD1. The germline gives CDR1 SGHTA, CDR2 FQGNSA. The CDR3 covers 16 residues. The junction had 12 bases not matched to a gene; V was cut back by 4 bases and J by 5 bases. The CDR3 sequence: CASSYSGTGSGTEAFF. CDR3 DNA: TGTGCCAGCAGCTACTCCGGGACAGGAAGCGGGACTGAAGCTTTCTTT.

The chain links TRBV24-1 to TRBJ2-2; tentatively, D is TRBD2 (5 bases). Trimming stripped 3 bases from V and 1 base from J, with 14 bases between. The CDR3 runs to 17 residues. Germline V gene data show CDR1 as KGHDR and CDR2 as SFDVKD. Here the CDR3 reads CATSDPGWTGNTGELFF. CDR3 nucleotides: TGTGCCACCAGTGATCCTGGGTGGACTGGGAACACCGGGGAGCTGTTTTTT.

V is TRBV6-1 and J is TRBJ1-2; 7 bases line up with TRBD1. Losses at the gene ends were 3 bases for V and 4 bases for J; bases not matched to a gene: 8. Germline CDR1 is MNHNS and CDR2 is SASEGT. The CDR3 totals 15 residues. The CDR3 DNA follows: TGTGCCAGCAGTGATCCAGACAGGGCTATCTATGGCTACACCTTC. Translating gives CASSDPDRAIYGYTF.

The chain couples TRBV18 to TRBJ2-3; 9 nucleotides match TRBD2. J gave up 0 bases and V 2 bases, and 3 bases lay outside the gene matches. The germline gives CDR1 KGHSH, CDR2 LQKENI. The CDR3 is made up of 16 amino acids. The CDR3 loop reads CASSPSGGTSTDTQYF. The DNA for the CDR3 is TGTGCCAGCTCACCAAGCGGGGGGACTAGCACAGATACGCAGTATTTT.

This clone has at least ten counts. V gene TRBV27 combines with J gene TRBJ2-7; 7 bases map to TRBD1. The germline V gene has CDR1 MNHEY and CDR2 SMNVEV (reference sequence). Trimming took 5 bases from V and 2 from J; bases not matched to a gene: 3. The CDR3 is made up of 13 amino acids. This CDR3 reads CASSPDRAYEQYF. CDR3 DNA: TGTGCCAGCAGTCCCGACAGGGCCTACGAGCAGTACTTC.

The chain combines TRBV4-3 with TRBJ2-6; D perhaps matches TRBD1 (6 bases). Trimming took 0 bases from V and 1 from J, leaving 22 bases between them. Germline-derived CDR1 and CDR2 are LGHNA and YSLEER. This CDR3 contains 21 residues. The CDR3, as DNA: TGCGCCAGCAGCCAAGATCCGCTTGGCCCAGGGGTAGGGTCTGGGGCCAACGTCCTGACTTTC. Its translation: CASSQDPLGPGVGSGANVLTF.

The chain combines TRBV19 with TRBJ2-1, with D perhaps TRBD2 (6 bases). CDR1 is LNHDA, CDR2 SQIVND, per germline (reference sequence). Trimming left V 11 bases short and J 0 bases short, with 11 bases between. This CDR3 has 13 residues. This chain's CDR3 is CASRGSSYNEQFF. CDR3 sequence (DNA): TGTGCCTCCCGGGGGAGCTCCTACAATGAGCAGTTCTTC.

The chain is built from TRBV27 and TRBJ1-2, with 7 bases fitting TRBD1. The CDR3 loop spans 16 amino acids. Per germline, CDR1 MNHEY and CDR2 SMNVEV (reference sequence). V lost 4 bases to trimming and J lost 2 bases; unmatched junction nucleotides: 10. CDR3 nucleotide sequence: TGTGCCAGCAGTTCACCTCTCTCGACAGGGAACTATGGCTACACCTTC. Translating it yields CASSSPLSTGNYGYTF.

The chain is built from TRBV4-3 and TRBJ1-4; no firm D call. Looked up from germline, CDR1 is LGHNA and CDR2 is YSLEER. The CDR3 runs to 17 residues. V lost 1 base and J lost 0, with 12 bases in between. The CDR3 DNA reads TGCGCCAGCAGCCAAGGAGAGGAGTTTGCAACTAATGAAAAACTGTTTTTT. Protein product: CASSQGEEFATNEKLFF.